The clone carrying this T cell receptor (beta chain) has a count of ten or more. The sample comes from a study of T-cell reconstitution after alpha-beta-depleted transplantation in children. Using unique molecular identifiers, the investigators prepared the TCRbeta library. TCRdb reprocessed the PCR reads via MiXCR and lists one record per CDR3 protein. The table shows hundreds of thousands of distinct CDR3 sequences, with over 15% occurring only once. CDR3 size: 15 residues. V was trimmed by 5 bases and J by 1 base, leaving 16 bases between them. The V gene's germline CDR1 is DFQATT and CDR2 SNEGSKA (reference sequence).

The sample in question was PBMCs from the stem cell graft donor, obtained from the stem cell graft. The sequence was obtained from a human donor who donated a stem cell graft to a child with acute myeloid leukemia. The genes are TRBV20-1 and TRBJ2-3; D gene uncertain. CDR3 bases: TGCAGTGCTCCTTATGGTCTAGTGGGCACAGATACGCAGTATTTT. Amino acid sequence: CSAPYGLVGTDTQYF.